A single TCR beta chain is shown here with its context. Its antigen is currently unknown. As every portion of the isolated RNA was reverse transcribed, the sequencing read expressed TCRB transcripts. Repertoires were generated with immunoSEQ multiplex PCR, while TCRdb's copy carries only in-frame clones and drops some. In the table there are hundreds of thousands of clones, around 15% of which are singletons. The entry originates in a study of beta chain features in type 1 diabetes. Overall study results and limits: All four CD4+ subsets of Type 1 diabetes patients contained TCRB CDR3s that were moderately but significantly shorter.

Purity (above 98%) was reached by all sorted populations. Trimming left V 4 bases short and J 3 bases short, with 19 bases between. The CDR3 extends over 16 amino acids. Germline V lookup: CDR1 MNHEY, CDR2 SVGAGI. The chain carries TRBV6-5 and TRBJ2-7, with no clear D. The sequenced sample consisted of naive CD4+ T cells from blood. This receptor was identified in a man aged 18 to 29 in good health. CDR3 residues: CASSSELGNPLYEQYF. CDR3 nucleotides: TGTGCCAGCAGTTCAGAACTGGGGAACCCTCTCTACGAGCAGTACTTC.